This paragraph reports one T cell receptor (beta chain). The data originate from a study of blood T cell repertoires in COVID-19. Sequencing used immunoSEQ multiplex PCR; TCRdb keeps in-frame clones, though not all of them. The data contain about 70,000 clones, more than 70% of them singletons. The CDR3 has 14 amino acids. V lost 6 bases, J lost 2 bases, and 1 base stayed unmatched. CDR1 is ENHRY and CDR2 is SYGVKD in the germline V gene. This receptor was taken from a human donor in a cohort sampled during active COVID-19. Source material: peripheral blood. The chain has TRBV10-3 and TRBJ1-1; 12 positions match TRBD1. The CDR3 DNA is TGTGCCATCAGGGGACAGGGGGCCAACACTGAAGCTTTCTTT. Residues: CAIRGQGANTEAFF.